Listed below are T cell receptor beta chains from one sample, sequenced in a study of blood T cells in healthy people across ages. MiXCR was run by TCRdb on the 5' RACE reads, yielding one entry per CDR3 protein. The sample has about 1,600,000 distinct CDR3 sequences; 42% are singletons. The specimen sequenced was blood. These receptors originate from a woman aged 18-29 years in good health. CDR3s include the opening cysteine and the closing phenylalanine or tryptophan. The D gene is left open where the match is weak. For some rows the clone size is stated as once, few or many, or as a class when expanded; others skip it.

abundance: NA
v_gene: TRBV28
len: 15
d_gene: TRBD1
j_gene: TRBJ1-2
CDR3aa: CASSGGGQGDYGYTF
CDR3nt: TGTGCCAGCAGTGGGGGGGGACAGGGGGACTATGGCTACACCTTC

abundance: NA
v_gene: TRBV3-1
len: 12
d_gene: NA
j_gene: TRBJ2-5
CDR3aa: CASAQYAETQYF
CDR3nt: TGTGCCAGCGCCCAGTATGCAGAGACCCAGTACTTC

abundance: NA
v_gene: TRBV7-6
len: 17
d_gene: TRBD2
j_gene: TRBJ2-5
CDR3aa: CASSLMSTSGRGETQYF
CDR3nt: TGTGCCAGCAGCTTAATGTCGACTAGCGGGAGAGGCGAGACCCAGTACTTC

abundance: few
v_gene: TRBV12-3/TRBV12-4
len: 17
d_gene: NA
j_gene: TRBJ1-5
CDR3aa: CASSFHSGRGADQPQHF
CDR3nt: TGTGCCAGCAGTTTCCACTCCGGCAGGGGAGCGGATCAGCCCCAGCATTTT

abundance: NA
v_gene: TRBV10-3
len: 15
d_gene: TRBD1
j_gene: TRBJ1-2
CDR3aa: CAIMDPGQFIYGYTF
CDR3nt: TGTGCCATCATGGATCCGGGACAGTTCATCTATGGCTACACCTTC

abundance: NA
v_gene: TRBV4-2
len: 17
d_gene: NA
j_gene: TRBJ1-2
CDR3aa: CASSQDASGSFGYGYTF
CDR3nt: TGTGCCAGCAGCCAAGATGCCTCGGGTAGCTTCGGCTATGGCTACACCTTC

abundance: NA
v_gene: TRBV20-1
len: 14
d_gene: TRBD2
j_gene: TRBJ2-3
CDR3aa: CSLGLAGGQDTQYF
CDR3nt: TGCAGCCTTGGACTAGCGGGGGGGCAAGATACGCAGTATTTT

abundance: NA
v_gene: TRBV10-2
len: 12
d_gene: NA
j_gene: TRBJ1-1
CDR3aa: CASTPGGGGAFF
CDR3nt: TGCGCCAGCACCCCCGGGGGCGGAGGGGCTTTCTTT

abundance: NA
v_gene: TRBV6-1
len: 16
d_gene: NA
j_gene: TRBJ1-2
CDR3aa: CASSEALGDVRYGYTF
CDR3nt: TGTGCCAGCAGTGAAGCGCTTGGGGACGTTCGGTATGGCTACACCTTC

abundance: NA
v_gene: TRBV20-1
len: 13
d_gene: TRBD1
j_gene: TRBJ1-5
CDR3aa: CSAAGQGNQPQHF
CDR3nt: TGCAGTGCTGCAGGACAGGGCAATCAGCCCCAGCATTTT

abundance: NA
v_gene: TRBV2
len: 12
d_gene: NA
j_gene: TRBJ2-5
CDR3aa: CASSALVETQYF
CDR3nt: TGTGCCAGCTCGGCCCTGGTGGAGACCCAGTACTTC

abundance: NA
v_gene: TRBV11-2
len: 21
d_gene: TRBD2
j_gene: TRBJ2-3
CDR3aa: CASSFGTSGRAFKSGTDTQYF
CDR3nt: TGTGCCAGCAGCTTCGGGACTAGCGGGAGGGCCTTCAAATCTGGCACAGATACGCAGTATTTT

abundance: NA
v_gene: TRBV25-1
len: 11
d_gene: NA
j_gene: TRBJ1-1
CDR3aa: CASSVTTEAFF
CDR3nt: TGTGCCAGCAGTGTTACCACTGAAGCTTTCTTT

abundance: many
v_gene: TRBV4-1
len: 14
d_gene: NA
j_gene: TRBJ2-1
CDR3aa: CASSQDLVGNEQFF
CDR3nt: TGCGCCAGCAGCCAAGATTTGGTCGGGAATGAGCAGTTCTTC

abundance: few
v_gene: TRBV4-1
len: 16
d_gene: NA
j_gene: TRBJ2-3
CDR3aa: CASSQPQESSTDTQYF
CDR3nt: TGCGCCAGCAGCCAACCACAGGAGAGCAGCACAGATACGCAGTATTTT

abundance: NA
v_gene: TRBV20-1
len: 12
d_gene: TRBD1
j_gene: TRBJ1-1
CDR3aa: CSAPEGALEAFF
CDR3nt: TGCAGTGCCCCTGAGGGGGCCCTAGAAGCTTTCTTT

abundance: NA
v_gene: TRBV27
len: 13
d_gene: NA
j_gene: TRBJ2-5
CDR3aa: CASSGGPPREQYF
CDR3nt: TGTGCCAGCAGTGGGGGTCCTCCTCGGGAGCAGTACTTC

abundance: NA
v_gene: TRBV29-1
len: 13
d_gene: NA
j_gene: TRBJ1-1
CDR3aa: CSVEEGSDTEAFF
CDR3nt: TGCAGCGTTGAGGAGGGTTCTGACACTGAAGCTTTCTTT

abundance: NA
v_gene: TRBV6-2/TRBV6-3
len: 15
d_gene: NA
j_gene: TRBJ2-1
CDR3aa: CASSSIHSSYNEQFF
CDR3nt: TGTGCCAGCAGTTCCATCCATAGCTCCTACAATGAGCAGTTCTTC

abundance: many
v_gene: TRBV3-1
len: 15
d_gene: TRBD1
j_gene: TRBJ1-2
CDR3aa: CASSQVDRVSYGYTF
CDR3nt: TGTGCCAGCAGCCAAGTGGACAGGGTCAGCTATGGCTACACCTTC

abundance: NA
v_gene: TRBV28
len: 13
d_gene: NA
j_gene: TRBJ1-2
CDR3aa: CASLQDTNYGYTF
CDR3nt: TGTGCCAGCCTACAGGACACGAACTATGGCTACACCTTC

abundance: few
v_gene: TRBV2
len: 14
d_gene: TRBD2
j_gene: TRBJ2-1
CDR3aa: CASKAGLADNEQFF
CDR3nt: TGTGCCAGCAAGGCGGGACTAGCGGACAATGAGCAGTTCTTC

abundance: NA
v_gene: TRBV27
len: 13
d_gene: NA
j_gene: TRBJ1-1
CDR3aa: CASSPSPDTEAFF
CDR3nt: TGTGCCAGCAGTCCATCTCCGGACACTGAAGCTTTCTTT

abundance: NA
v_gene: TRBV9
len: 15
d_gene: NA
j_gene: TRBJ2-5
CDR3aa: CASSVTRGYSETQYF
CDR3nt: TGTGCCAGCAGCGTAACCAGGGGTTATTCGGAGACCCAGTACTTC

abundance: few
v_gene: TRBV7-2
len: 15
d_gene: NA
j_gene: TRBJ2-5
CDR3aa: CASSPSSAAQETQYF
CDR3nt: TGTGCCAGCAGCCCCAGCTCGGCCGCCCAAGAGACCCAGTACTTC

abundance: NA
v_gene: TRBV20-1
len: 17
d_gene: TRBD2
j_gene: TRBJ2-1
CDR3aa: CSARDAARTSGYNEQFF
CDR3nt: TGCAGTGCTAGAGACGCCGCCCGGACTAGCGGCTACAATGAGCAGTTCTTC

abundance: once
v_gene: TRBV20-1
len: 14
d_gene: NA
j_gene: TRBJ2-4
CDR3aa: CSATPGGAKNIQYF
CDR3nt: TGCAGTGCTACCCCGGGGGGCGCCAAAAACATTCAGTACTTC

abundance: many
v_gene: TRBV4-1
len: 17
d_gene: TRBD2
j_gene: TRBJ2-3
CDR3aa: CASSQASGGASTDTQYF
CDR3nt: TGCGCCAGCAGCCAGGCTAGCGGGGGGGCTAGCACAGATACGCAGTATTTT

abundance: NA
v_gene: TRBV9
len: 17
d_gene: TRBD2
j_gene: TRBJ2-5
CDR3aa: CASSVGSSGGRQETQYF
CDR3nt: TGTGCCAGCAGCGTAGGGAGTAGCGGGGGGAGACAAGAGACCCAGTACTTC

abundance: few
v_gene: TRBV7-9
len: 15
d_gene: TRBD1
j_gene: TRBJ1-2
CDR3aa: CASSLQGAPAYGYTF
CDR3nt: TGTGCCAGCAGCTTACAGGGGGCGCCCGCTTATGGCTACACCTTC

abundance: NA
v_gene: TRBV13
len: 18
d_gene: TRBD1
j_gene: TRBJ1-1
CDR3aa: CASSPTRAGTGTNTEAFF
CDR3nt: TGTGCCAGCAGTCCTACCCGCGCCGGGACAGGGACTAACACTGAAGCTTTCTTT

abundance: NA
v_gene: TRBV28
len: 13
d_gene: TRBD1
j_gene: TRBJ1-2
CDR3aa: CASSVQGADGYTF
CDR3nt: TGTGCCAGCAGTGTACAGGGGGCGGACGGCTACACCTTC

abundance: few
v_gene: TRBV29-1
len: 15
d_gene: TRBD1
j_gene: TRBJ1-2
CDR3aa: CSVNLGTGANYGYTF
CDR3nt: TGCAGCGTTAACCTAGGGACAGGAGCTAACTATGGCTACACCTTC

abundance: few
v_gene: TRBV7-9
len: 12
d_gene: NA
j_gene: TRBJ1-2
CDR3aa: CASSLEGFGYTF
CDR3nt: TGTGCCAGCAGTTTAGAGGGTTTTGGCTACACCTTC

abundance: few
v_gene: TRBV6-5
len: 14
d_gene: NA
j_gene: TRBJ1-2
CDR3aa: CASSPGTYTYGYTF
CDR3nt: TGTGCCAGCAGCCCTGGGACTTATACCTATGGCTACACCTTC

abundance: few
v_gene: TRBV25-1
len: 14
d_gene: NA
j_gene: TRBJ1-6
CDR3aa: CASSDPWDGSPLHF
CDR3nt: TGTGCCAGCAGTGATCCTTGGGACGGGTCACCCCTCCACTTT

abundance: few
v_gene: TRBV7-9
len: 14
d_gene: NA
j_gene: TRBJ2-7
CDR3aa: CASSLSTFNYEQYF
CDR3nt: TGTGCCAGCAGCTTATCCACTTTCAACTACGAGCAGTACTTC

abundance: NA
v_gene: TRBV12-3/TRBV12-4
len: 16
d_gene: TRBD2
j_gene: TRBJ2-1
CDR3aa: CASRLAVGGSYNEQFF
CDR3nt: TGTGCCAGCAGACTAGCGGTAGGGGGCTCCTACAATGAGCAGTTCTTC

abundance: NA
v_gene: TRBV28
len: 16
d_gene: NA
j_gene: TRBJ1-2
CDR3aa: CASSSGPTQSPHGYTF
CDR3nt: TGTGCCAGCAGTTCCGGACCGACCCAATCACCTCATGGCTACACCTTC

abundance: NA
v_gene: TRBV20-1
len: 19
d_gene: TRBD1
j_gene: TRBJ1-5
CDR3aa: CSAREGMGQGRPSNQPQHF
CDR3nt: TGCAGTGCTAGAGAGGGTATGGGACAGGGTAGACCCAGCAATCAGCCCCAGCATTTT

abundance: NA
v_gene: TRBV20-1
len: 15
d_gene: TRBD2
j_gene: TRBJ2-5
CDR3aa: CSARDERGNQETQYF
CDR3nt: TGCAGTGCTAGAGATGAGCGGGGTAACCAAGAGACCCAGTACTTC

abundance: NA
v_gene: TRBV20-1
len: 15
d_gene: NA
j_gene: TRBJ1-2
CDR3aa: CSAGRSRALEGGYTF
CDR3nt: TGCAGTGCTGGCAGATCTAGGGCTCTGGAGGGTGGCTACACCTTC

abundance: NA
v_gene: TRBV5-1
len: 14
d_gene: TRBD2
j_gene: TRBJ2-7
CDR3aa: CASTPGTSMGEQYF
CDR3nt: TGCGCCAGCACACCCGGGACTAGCATGGGCGAGCAGTACTTC

abundance: few
v_gene: TRBV6-1
len: 17
d_gene: NA
j_gene: TRBJ1-2
CDR3aa: CASSEALTITGSYGYTF
CDR3nt: TGTGCCAGCAGTGAAGCGCTCACCATCACAGGATCCTATGGCTACACCTTC

abundance: NA
v_gene: TRBV4-1
len: 23
d_gene: NA
j_gene: TRBJ1-2
CDR3aa: CASSQVQNKINPSGATGNYGYTF
CDR3nt: TGCGCCAGCAGCCAAGTTCAAAACAAAATCAATCCCTCAGGCGCAACGGGGAACTATGGCTACACCTTC

abundance: NA
v_gene: TRBV6-4
len: 13
d_gene: TRBD1
j_gene: TRBJ2-1
CDR3aa: CASSGDRYNEQFF
CDR3nt: TGTGCCAGCAGTGGGGACAGATACAATGAGCAGTTCTTC

abundance: few
v_gene: TRBV10-3
len: 11
d_gene: NA
j_gene: TRBJ2-5
CDR3aa: CAISMGETQYF
CDR3nt: TGTGCCATCAGTATGGGGGAGACCCAGTACTTC